This note documents a single TCR beta chain sequence. What it binds is unknown. The sample is drawn from a study of cytomegalovirus exposure and HLA in healthy donors. Here immunoSEQ multiplex PCR was the method, and the copy in TCRdb shows in-frame clones only, minus some. The table lists 180,000 or so clones, roughly 82% of them singletons, with around 15% in the top ten. Study conclusions and caveats: It was found in a later analysis that first-cohort TCR clusters tended to co-occur in the 100 to 150 validation repertoires.

V gave up 0 bases and J gave up 5 bases, with 14 bases separating them. The CDR3 is made up of 15 amino acids. The germline V gene encodes CDR1 SGHRS and CDR2 YFSETQ. V and J are TRBV5-1 and TRBJ1-1; perhaps TRBD1 as D (5 bases). This receptor was identified in a woman younger than 45 in good health and CMV-seropositive. The specimen was PBMCs. This CDR3 is CASSLGREGRTEAFF. The CDR3 DNA reads as TGCGCCAGCAGCTTGGGTCGGGAGGGGAGAACTGAAGCTTTCTTT.